A selection of T cell receptor beta chains follows, all from one sample in a study of control samples from healthy donors and cancer patients. The method was immunoSEQ multiplex PCR; TCRdb's version includes in-frame clones alone and lacks a portion of them. Of about 75,000 clones in the sample, about 95% were seen once. The specimen was blood. These receptors were taken from a woman in her thirties or forties in good health. The CDR3 runs from the conserved cysteine through the conserved F or W. The size of a clone is reported for some rows only, either as once, few or many, or as a class for expanded clones.

V	J	size	CDR3
TRBV7-2	TRBJ1-2	.	CASSLNRANYGYTF
TRBV30	TRBJ2-7	.	CAWNSLDEQYF
TRBV6-5	TRBJ1-3	.	CASSYSRAPSGNTIYF
TRBV7-9	TRBJ2-7	.	CASSGGTEPYEQYF
TRBV19	TRBJ2-1	.	CASSIPLLWTSGEYNEQFF
TRBV11-2	TRBJ2-1	few	CASSLVGGLAFFGEQFF
TRBV2	TRBJ1-5	.	CASSEAHRGVRQPQHF
TRBV3-1/TRBV3-2	TRBJ2-5	.	CASSQDLLGGIQETQYF
TRBV18	TRBJ2-7	.	CASSPRLPGGSDSYEQYF
TRBV7-2	TRBJ1-2	.	CASSLADSYGYTF
TRBV7-2	TRBJ1-5	.	CASSLGPQGDNQPQHF
TRBV21-1	TRBJ2-4	.	CASESGRGCAKNIQYF
TRBV18	TRBJ2-5	.	CASSPRGGPETQYF
TRBV2	TRBJ2-5	few	CASSPGTSGETQYF
TRBV19	TRBJ1-5	.	CASSMRVGQPQHF
TRBV10-3	TRBJ2-3	.	CAISESRVQSDTQYF
TRBV27	TRBJ1-5	.	CASSPPGDLNQPQHF
TRBV7-9	TRBJ2-1	.	CASSLAFPGTIMRNEQFF
TRBV18	TRBJ1-1	.	CASSPLGNTEAFF
TRBV5-1	TRBJ2-1	.	CASSSGLMGGPYNEQFF
TRBV27	TRBJ1-6	.	CASSIGDRRDSPLHF
TRBV21-1	TRBJ1-4	.	CASSRDRGTSEKLFF
TRBV12-3/TRBV12-4	TRBJ1-3	.	CASSFRVGNTIYF
TRBV27	TRBJ2-1	.	CASSNTQVYRNEQFF
TRBV10-3	TRBJ1-5	.	CAISAGAGGFQPQHF
TRBV7-2	TRBJ2-7	.	CASRRQGGYEQYF
TRBV9	TRBJ1-2	.	CASSAEQGRGGYTF
TRBV4-1	TRBJ2-3	.	CASSQDGDRMQYF
TRBV6-4	TRBJ2-2	.	CASSDSQSGELFF
TRBV4-1	TRBJ1-1	.	CASSQGAMNTEAFF
TRBV7-2	TRBJ2-7	.	CASSNVWEAEQYF
TRBV5-1	TRBJ2-7	.	CASSLGRPNEQYF
TRBV6-5	TRBJ1-1	.	CASSSEKNTEAFF
TRBV5-1	TRBJ2-7	.	CASSFQPSDSQLPSHEQYF
TRBV6-5	TRBJ1-1	once	CASSQQDYTEAFF
TRBV29-1	TRBJ2-3	.	CSVEVDTQYF
TRBV4-2	TRBJ1-1	few	CASSPDGTAEAFF
TRBV5-6	TRBJ2-1	.	CASWAHSSGRANEQFF
TRBV7-8	TRBJ2-7	.	CASSLEGGEQYF
TRBV27	TRBJ2-2	once	CASSLTPGGVTGELFF